Reported below is one TCR beta chain. The data originate from a study of blood T cell repertoires in COVID-19. About the study: From T cells, B-cell-depleted T cells, or PBMCs came the material, which was cDNA or gDNA.

Original processing notes: Reference gene primer amplification gave nucleated cell count estimates. Sequenced by immunoSEQ multiplex PCR; TCRdb stores in-frame clones only, minus some. V, J and clone size reflect that table, while D and trimming were determined from the DNA. The sample yields some 350,000 clones, approximately 84% seen once. Each participant's cohort was designated according to participant-reported clinical history. Trimming stripped 5 bases from V and 3 bases from J, with 14 bases between. CDR1 and CDR2 from the germline V gene are SGHRS and YFSETQ. This CDR3 is 14 amino acids long. This chain links TRBV5-1 with TRBJ2-5, with D tentatively TRBD2 (5 bases). Sequences were obtained from PBMCs or T cells enriched from blood (not recorded which). This sequence was found in a woman in her 30s who had recovered from COVID-19. The CDR3 is CASRDSRPEETQYF. The DNA for the CDR3 is TGCGCCAGCAGGGACTCAAGGCCCGAAGAGACCCAGTACTTC.